What follows is one T cell receptor (beta chain) and its context. TCRdb's copy holds only in-frame clones and misses some; the assay was immunoSEQ multiplex PCR. The repertoire consists of some 2,400,000 clones, with 95% occurring once and the leading ten covering around 0.13%. This CDR3 spans 16 amino acids. These data belong to a study of shared clonotypes between healthy human individuals. About the research overall: The plates for each donor numbered three CD4 naive, three CD4 memory, two CD8 naive and one CD8 memory.

This sequence originates from a man between 18 and 35 years old in good health. The sequencing sample was made of naive CD4+ T cells sorted from blood. Subset described: CD45RA+ positively selected. The chain uses TRBV21-1 and TRBJ1-5. TRBV21-1 is a known pseudogene. The CDR3 DNA sequence: TGTGCCAGCAATGAAGAGAAAGGGAGTAGCAATCAGCCCCAGCATTTT. It is translated as CASNEEKGSSNQPQHF.